This T cell receptor beta chain came from a study of blood T cell repertoires in COVID-19. Per germline, CDR1 SGHDT and CDR2 YYEEEE. Trimming left V 0 bases short and J 1 base short, with 7 bases between. This CDR3 is built from 15 residues. Generated by immunoSEQ multiplex PCR, the TCRdb table keeps only in-frame clones and is missing some. The profile shows 150,000 to 200,000 clones, around 86% of them singletons. The chain has TRBV5-6 and TRBJ2-2; D may be TRBD2 (6 bases). The sequence came from a woman under 40 who had recovered from COVID-19. Sequencing was done on a sample of PBMCs or T cells enriched from blood (not recorded which). CDR3 protein: CASSLAGLNTGELFF. The CDR3 region has the DNA TGTGCCAGCAGCTTGGCGGGACTGAACACCGGGGAGCTGTTTTTT.